These 21 T cell receptor beta chains were all obtained from the same sample, sequenced in a study of identical twins. TCRdb re-analysed the 5' RACE reads in MiXCR, keeping a single row per CDR3 protein. Among about 250,000 distinct CDR3 sequences listed, approximately 7.9% were seen once. These data were also reused for a study on yellow fever vaccine responses in identical twins.

The sample was CD8+ T cells sorted from blood. Source of these receptors: a woman younger than 35 in good health.

This clonotype was seen ten or more times. The chain has TRBV20-1 and TRBJ1-5, with no clear D. The CDR3 has 14 amino acids. Trimming left V 0 bases short and J 3 bases short, with 9 bases between. The germline CDR1 and CDR2 sequences are DFQATT and SNEGSKA (reference sequence). The CDR3 sequence is CSARDSGNNQPQHF. The CDR3 DNA is TGCAGTGCTAGAGATTCGGGAAACAATCAGCCCCAGCATTTT.

In this sample, this clonotype turned up many times. V usage is TRBV12-3 or TRBV12-4 and J usage is TRBJ1-2; tentatively, D is TRBD1 (6 bases). The CDR3 length is 16 residues. V lost 1 base and J lost 5, with 17 bases in between. CDR3 nucleotide sequence: TGTGCCAGCAGTTTAGGGGGGCCCCTCACCTCTTATGGCTACACCTTC. This translates into CASSLGGPLTSYGYTF.

This clonotype has only a few counts. The chain recombines TRBV19 with TRBJ2-1; D ambiguous. V lost 7 bases, J lost 2 bases, and 12 bases lay in between. The CDR3 is 14 amino acids. CDR1 LNHDA and CDR2 SQIVND come from the germline V gene (reference sequence). The CDR3 protein is CASKVGNAYNEQFF. Here the CDR3 DNA reads TGTGCCAGTAAAGTAGGGAACGCCTACAATGAGCAGTTCTTC.

This sequence joins TRBV5-1 and TRBJ2-1, with D perhaps TRBD1 (6 bases). V gave up 1 base and J gave up 9 bases, with 17 bases separating them. The CDR3 runs to 15 residues. Germline-derived CDR1 and CDR2 are SGHRS and YFSETQ. The CDR3 loop reads CASSLSSGESGEQFF. The CDR3 region has the DNA TGCGCCAGCAGCTTGTCGTCAGGGGAGTCGGGTGAGCAGTTCTTC.

This sequence joins TRBV12-3 or TRBV12-4 and TRBJ2-7; 8 positions agree with TRBD2. The CDR3 totals 14 residues. V shed 9 bases, J shed 0 bases, and the junction held 7 bases outside the gene matches. CDR3 loop: CASTTSGSSYEQYF. In DNA form, the CDR3 reads TGTGCCAGTACAACTAGCGGAAGCTCCTACGAGCAGTACTTC.

The V gene is TRBV27, the J gene TRBJ2-1, with 10 positions matching TRBD2. Looked up from germline, CDR1 is MNHEY and CDR2 is SMNVEV (reference sequence). With V trimmed by 7 bases and J by 4 bases, 4 bases remained unmatched. The CDR3 contains 14 residues. In DNA, the CDR3 is TGTGCCAGCAAAGCTAGCGGGGGATACAATGAGCAGTTCTTC. Encoded protein: CASKASGGYNEQFF.

This sequence joins TRBV7-8 and TRBJ2-7, with D uncertain. The length of the CDR3 is 15 residues. Germline lookup yields CDR1 SGHVS and CDR2 FQNEAQ. Deletions cut 1 base from V and 3 bases from J, with 13 bases between. The CDR3 sequence is CASSLEVAGSYEQYF. CDR3 sequence (DNA): TGTGCCAGCAGCTTAGAGGTAGCCGGCAGCTACGAGCAGTACTTC.

This clonotype was observed a handful of times. This chain links TRBV4-1 with TRBJ1-6; TRBD1 might be the D (6 bases). This CDR3 is 16 amino acids long. The germline CDR1 and CDR2 sequences are MGHRA and YSYEKL. V was cut by 0 bases and J by 5 bases, with 11 bases left in between. The CDR3 region is CASSQEPRGDNSPLHF. The CDR3 DNA reads TGCGCCAGCAGCCAAGAACCCAGGGGAGATAATTCACCCCTCCACTTT.

This clonotype was seen more than once but under ten times. The chain joins TRBV14 to TRBJ2-1; TRBD2 matches at 8 bases. Trimming cost V 2 bases and J 0 bases; bases outside gene matches: 6. CDR3 length: 17 residues. From germline, CDR1 is SGHDN and CDR2 FVKESK. CDR3 nucleotides: TGTGCCAGCAGCCAACCGGGACTAGGGGTCTCCTACAATGAGCAGTTCTTC. Translating it yields CASSQPGLGVSYNEQFF. The whole variable domain, remainder taken from reference TRBV14 and TRBJ2-1, is EAGVTQFPSHSVIEKGQTVTLRCDPISGHDNLYWYRRVMGKEIKFLLHFVKESKQDESGMPNNRFLAERTGGTYSTLKVQPAELEDSGVYFCASSQPGLGVSYNEQFFGPGTRLTVL.

The rearrangement links TRBV20-1 to TRBJ2-7; D gene ambiguous. This CDR3 spans 13 amino acids. CDR1 and CDR2 from the germline V gene are DFQATT and SNEGSKA (reference sequence). The V end was cut by 4 bases, the J end by 1 base, with 11 bases between. CDR3 in amino acids: CSATEIGSYEQYF. DNA of the CDR3: TGCAGTGCTACCGAGATAGGTTCCTACGAGCAGTACTTC.

This clonotype was counted ten times or more. The rearrangement uses TRBV29-1 and TRBJ1-4; 7 positions agree with TRBD1. The CDR3 extends over 13 amino acids. Per germline, CDR1 SQVTM and CDR2 ANQGSEA. The V segment lost 4 bases and the J segment 8 bases; nucleotides outside the gene matches: 7. The CDR3 sequence is CSVVDGQVEKLFF. DNA for the CDR3: TGCAGCGTTGTAGACGGACAGGTGGAAAAACTGTTTTTT.

The chain joins TRBV12-3 or TRBV12-4 to TRBJ2-5; a possible D gene is TRBD2 (6 bases). With 3 bases removed from V and 5 bases from J, the gap between germline ends came to 10 bases. The CDR3 sequence is 13 residues long. CDR3 nucleotide sequence: TGTGCCAGCAGTTTTTCGGGGAGGGAGACCCAGTACTTC. It is translated as CASSFSGRETQYF.

The table lists this clonotype with many counts. J is TRBJ2-2 and V is TRBV7-9; 8 bases line up with TRBD1. The J segment lost 7 bases and the V segment lost 5 bases, leaving 12 bases of the junction unmatched. Germline V CDR1 and CDR2: SEHNR, FQNEAQ (reference sequence). The CDR3 contains 16 residues. CDR3 in amino acids: CASSQGQGPRSGELFF. The CDR3 DNA follows: TGTGCCAGCAGCCAAGGACAGGGCCCTAGGAGCGGGGAGCTGTTTTTT.

This clonotype has a handful of counts. The rearrangement uses TRBV29-1 and TRBJ2-7; 11 bases are a match to TRBD1. The ends lost 5 bases at V and 0 bases at J; junction bases unmatched: 3. This CDR3 region has 14 residues. The V gene's germline CDR1 is SQVTM and CDR2 ANQGSEA. The CDR3 DNA follows: TGCAGCGTTTTCGGGACAGGGGGCTCCTACGAGCAGTACTTC. This encodes CSVFGTGGSYEQYF.

The chain recombines TRBV12-3 or TRBV12-4 with TRBJ2-3; D is uncertain. Trimming shortened V by 7 bases and J by 4 bases, and 12 bases separated the two germline ends. This CDR3 contains 13 residues. This CDR3 is CASTGSLADTQYF. The CDR3, as DNA: TGTGCCAGCACCGGGTCTTTAGCAGATACGCAGTATTTT.

This clonotype was picked up many times. This chain links TRBV5-1 with TRBJ2-7; D may be TRBD1 (6 bases). V lost 4 bases, J lost 0 bases, and 17 bases lay in between. CDR3 size: 16 residues. The germline gives CDR1 SGHRS, CDR2 YFSETQ. The CDR3 nucleotides are TGCGCCAGCAGCCTGCCGTCCAAGACAGGCTCCTACGAGCAGTACTTC. This sequence encodes CASSLPSKTGSYEQYF.

The J gene is TRBJ2-1, the V gene TRBV15; no reliable D call. In germline, CDR1 is LNHNV, CDR2 YYDKDF (reference sequence). V was clipped by 0 bases and J by 2 bases, with 8 bases between them. The length of the CDR3 is 15 residues. Here the CDR3 reads CATSRERGTYNEQFF. The DNA for the CDR3 is TGTGCCACCAGCAGAGAGAGAGGAACCTACAATGAGCAGTTCTTC.

In its sample, this clonotype was seen a few times. The chain links TRBV12-3 or TRBV12-4 to TRBJ1-2; a weak D match, TRBD1 (6 bases). CDR3 length: 13 amino acids. V lost 7 bases, J lost 4 bases, and 13 bases lay in between. The CDR3 region is CASTFGTSYGYTF. The CDR3 nucleotides read TGTGCCAGCACTTTCGGGACAAGCTATGGCTACACCTTC.

The CDR3 region is CASFRLRGAQETQYF. CDR3 DNA: TGTGCCAGTTTTCGGTTACGGGGGGCACAAGAGACCCAGTACTTC. The rearrangement uses TRBV6-1 and TRBJ2-5; weak D call: TRBD2 (7 bases). Per the germline V gene, CDR1 is MNHNS and CDR2 is SASEGT. V lost 9 bases to trimming and J lost 2 bases, with 19 bases between them. This CDR3 contains 15 residues.

This clonotype was counted ten times or more. The chain is built from TRBV4-1 and TRBJ2-3; TRBD1 aligns across 7 bases. V lost 0 bases and J lost 10; bases outside the gene matches: 7. The CDR3 contains 14 residues. Germline CDR1 MGHRA, CDR2 YSYEKL. CDR3 in DNA: TGCGCCAGCAGCCAAGACCCGACAGGGAATGCGCAGTATTTT. This sequence encodes CASSQDPTGNAQYF.

This clonotype has at least ten counts. The V and J genes are TRBV20-1 and TRBJ1-1; the match to TRBD1 covers 7 bases. The junction had 10 bases not matched to a gene; V was cut back by 6 bases and J by 3 bases. This CDR3 comprises 14 residues. CDR1 and CDR2 from the germline V gene are DFQATT and SNEGSKA (reference sequence). CDR3 region: CSAHDRVGDTEAFF. Written as DNA, the CDR3 is TGCAGTGCCCACGACAGGGTAGGGGACACTGAAGCTTTCTTT.